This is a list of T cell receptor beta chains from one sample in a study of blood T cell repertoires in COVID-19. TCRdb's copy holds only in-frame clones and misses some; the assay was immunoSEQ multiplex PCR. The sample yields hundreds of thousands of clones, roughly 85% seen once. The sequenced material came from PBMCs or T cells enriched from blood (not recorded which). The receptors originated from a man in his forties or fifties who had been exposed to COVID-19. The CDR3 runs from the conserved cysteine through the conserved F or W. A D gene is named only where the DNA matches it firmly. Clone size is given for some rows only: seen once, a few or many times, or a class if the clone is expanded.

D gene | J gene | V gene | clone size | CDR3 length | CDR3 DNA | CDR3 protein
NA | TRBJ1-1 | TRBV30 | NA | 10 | TGTGCCCGAGTGGACACTGAAGCTTTCTTT | CARVDTEAFF
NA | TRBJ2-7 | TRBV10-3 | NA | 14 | TGTGCCACCTACGACGAAACGGGAAAATACGAGCAGTACTTC | CATYDETGKYEQYF
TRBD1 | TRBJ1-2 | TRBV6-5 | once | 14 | TGTGCCAGCAGTTACTCGGGACAGGGCTATGGCTACACCTTC | CASSYSGQGYGYTF
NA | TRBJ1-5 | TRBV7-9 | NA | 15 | TGTGCCAGCAGCTTGCCGGGACACCCGGATCAGCCCCAGCATTTT | CASSLPGHPDQPQHF
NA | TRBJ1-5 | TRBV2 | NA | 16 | TGTGCCAGCAGTGAACGGGGAGGGGCTGGGGTTCAGCCCCAGCATTTT | CASSERGGAGVQPQHF
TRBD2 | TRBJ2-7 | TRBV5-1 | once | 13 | TGCGCCAGTGGGCGGCGGGGGGCGTACGAGCAGTACTTC | CASGRRGAYEQYF
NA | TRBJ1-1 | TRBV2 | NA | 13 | TGTGCCTCCCTCCAATATCGAGACACTGAAGCTTTCTTT | CASLQYRDTEAFF
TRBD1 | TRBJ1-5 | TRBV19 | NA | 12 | TGTGCCAGCAGGGGGGAGTATCAGCCCCAGCATTTT | CASRGEYQPQHF
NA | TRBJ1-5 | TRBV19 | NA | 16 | TGTGCCAGTAGTATACGCAGGCGGGGCTACAATCAGCCCCAGCATTTT | CASSIRRRGYNQPQHF
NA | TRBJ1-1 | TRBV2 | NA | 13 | TGTGCCAGCAGGGAGGACAGTAACACTGAAGCTTTCTTT | CASREDSNTEAFF
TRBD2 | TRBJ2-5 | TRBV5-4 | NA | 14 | TGTGCCAGCGGAACTAGCGGAATAAAAGAGACCCAGTACTTC | CASGTSGIKETQYF
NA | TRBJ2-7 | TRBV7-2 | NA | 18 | TGTGCCAGCAGCCGCCCGTATGACGTAGCGGACCTCTCCTACGAGCAGTACTTC | CASSRPYDVADLSYEQYF
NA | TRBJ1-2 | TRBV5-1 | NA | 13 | TGCGCCAGCACTCAGGGGTTTGGCTATGGCTACACCTTC | CASTQGFGYGYTF
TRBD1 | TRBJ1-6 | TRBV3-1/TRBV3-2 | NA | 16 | TGTGCCAGCAGCCTTCCGGTTGGGACAGGAGCATCACCCCTCCACTTT | CASSLPVGTGASPLHF
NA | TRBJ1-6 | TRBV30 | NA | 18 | TGTGCCTGGAGTGTAACCCGGGGATTAGGTTTTCTGGCTTCACCCCTCCACTTT | CAWSVTRGLGFLASPLHF
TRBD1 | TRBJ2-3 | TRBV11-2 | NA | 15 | TGTGCCAGCAGCTTGGGACAGGTCGAGGGGGATACGCAGTATTTT | CASSLGQVEGDTQYF
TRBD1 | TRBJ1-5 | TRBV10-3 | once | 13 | TGTGCCATGGCGACAGGGGAAAATCAGCCCCAGCATTTT | CAMATGENQPQHF
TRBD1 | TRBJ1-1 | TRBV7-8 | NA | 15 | TGTGCCAGCAGCACGACCGGGACAGCGAACACTGAAGCTTTCTTT | CASSTTGTANTEAFF
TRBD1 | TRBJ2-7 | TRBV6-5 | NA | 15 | TGTGCCAGCAGTTACTCGGGACAGAAAAACTACGAGCAGTACTTC | CASSYSGQKNYEQYF
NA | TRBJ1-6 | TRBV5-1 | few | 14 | TGCGCCAGCAGCTTGGGCCAGAGGGATTCACCCCTCCACTTT | CASSLGQRDSPLHF
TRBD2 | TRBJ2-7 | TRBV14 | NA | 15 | TGTGCCAGCAGCCCGCGACTAGCGGGACCGTACGAGCAGTACTTC | CASSPRLAGPYEQYF
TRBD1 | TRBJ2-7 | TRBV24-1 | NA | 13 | TGTGCCACCAGTAACAGAGACAGGGACGAGCAGTACTTC | CATSNRDRDEQYF
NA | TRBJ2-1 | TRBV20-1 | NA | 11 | TGCAGTGCTATCAGGAAAAATGAGCAGTTCTTC | CSAIRKNEQFF
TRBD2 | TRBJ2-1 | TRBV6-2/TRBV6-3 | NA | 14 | TGTGCCAGCAGCGGACTAGTCCGGTACAATGAGCAGTTCTTC | CASSGLVRYNEQFF
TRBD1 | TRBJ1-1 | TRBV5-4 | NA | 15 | TGTGCCAGCAGCGCGAGGGACAGAATGAACACTGAAGCTTTCTTT | CASSARDRMNTEAFF
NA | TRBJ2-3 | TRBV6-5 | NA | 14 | TGTGCCAGCAGTTTCGGTTCGACTTCAGATACGCAGTATTTT | CASSFGSTSDTQYF
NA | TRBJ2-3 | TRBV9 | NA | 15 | TGTGCCAGCAGCGTAGGCAGGCACCCCACAGATACGCAGTATTTT | CASSVGRHPTDTQYF
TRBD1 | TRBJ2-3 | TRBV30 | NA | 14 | TGTGCCTCCTACAGGGGTCTCGGCACAGATACGCAGTATTTT | CASYRGLGTDTQYF
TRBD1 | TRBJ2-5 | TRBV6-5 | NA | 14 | TGTGCCAGCACACAGGGGGCTAGTCAAGAGACCCAGTACTTC | CASTQGASQETQYF
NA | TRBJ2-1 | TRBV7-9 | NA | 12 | TGTGCCAGCAGCGAAGTTGATAGGGGGCAGTTCTTC | CASSEVDRGQFF
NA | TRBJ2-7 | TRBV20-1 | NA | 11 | TGCAGTGCTAGCCGAGACTACGAGCAGTACTTC | CSASRDYEQYF
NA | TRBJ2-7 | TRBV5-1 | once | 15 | TGCGCCAGCAGCGACGGAGGACGGAACTCCTACGAGCAGTACTTC | CASSDGGRNSYEQYF